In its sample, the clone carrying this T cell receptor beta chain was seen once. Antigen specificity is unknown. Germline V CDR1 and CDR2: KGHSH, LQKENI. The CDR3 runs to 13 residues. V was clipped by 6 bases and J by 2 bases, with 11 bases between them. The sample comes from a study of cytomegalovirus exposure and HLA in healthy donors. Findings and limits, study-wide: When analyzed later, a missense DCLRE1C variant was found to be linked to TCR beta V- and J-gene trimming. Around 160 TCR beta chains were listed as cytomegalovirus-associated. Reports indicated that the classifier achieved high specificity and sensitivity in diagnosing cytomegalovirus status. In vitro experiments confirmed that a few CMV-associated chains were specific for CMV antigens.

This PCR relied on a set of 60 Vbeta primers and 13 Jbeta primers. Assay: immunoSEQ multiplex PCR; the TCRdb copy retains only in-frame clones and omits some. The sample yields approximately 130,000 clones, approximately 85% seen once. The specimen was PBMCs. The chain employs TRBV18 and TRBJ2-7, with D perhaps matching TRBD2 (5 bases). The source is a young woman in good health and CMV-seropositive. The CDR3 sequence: CASSLDGAYEQYF. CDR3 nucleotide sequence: TGTGCCAGCTCTTTGGACGGGGCCTACGAGCAGTACTTC.